One and the same sample provided the 16 T cell receptor beta chains below, sequenced in a study of blood T cell repertoires in COVID-19. Clones were sequenced by immunoSEQ multiplex PCR, and TCRdb holds only the in-frame ones, with some missing. The table includes over 150,000 clones, 87% detected once. Input material: PBMCs or T cells enriched from blood (not recorded which). These receptors were obtained from a woman aged 30 to 39 who had recovered from COVID-19.

This sequence joins TRBV18 and TRBJ2-5; a possible D gene is TRBD2 (5 bases). The CDR3 spans 14 residues. Trimming removed 0 bases from V and 5 bases from J, with 10 bases in between. In germline, CDR1 is KGHSH, CDR2 LQKENI. CDR3 sequence reads: CASSPPGDRETQYF. The CDR3 DNA follows: TGTGCCAGCTCACCACCGGGAGATCGGGAGACCCAGTACTTC.

J is TRBJ1-5 and V is TRBV12-5, with D possibly matching TRBD1 (5 bases). CDR1 and CDR2 (germline): LGHNT, FRNRAP. This CDR3 spans 16 amino acids. Deletions cut 5 bases from V and 0 bases from J, with 14 bases between. The CDR3 spells CASGPRQTYSNQPQHF. CDR3 DNA: TGTGCTAGTGGTCCCCGACAGACTTATAGCAATCAGCCCCAGCATTTT.

The chain carries TRBV14 and TRBJ1-1; 9 positions agree with TRBD1. The CDR3 is made up of 15 amino acids. V gave up 4 bases and J gave up 4 bases; unmatched junction bases: 7. Germline CDR1 SGHDN, CDR2 FVKESK. Here the CDR3 DNA reads TGTGCCAGCAGCCTAAACAGGGGGCTTGGCACTGAAGCTTTCTTT. Translating gives CASSLNRGLGTEAFF. Filled out from reference TRBV14 and TRBJ1-1, the complete variable domain reads EAGVTQFPSHSVIEKGQTVTLRCDPISGHDNLYWYRRVMGKEIKFLLHFVKESKQDESGMPNNRFLAERTGGTYSTLKVQPAELEDSGVYFCASSLNRGLGTEAFFGQGTRLTVV.

This chain joins TRBV29-1 and TRBJ2-3; 7 bases align to TRBD2. In germline, CDR1 is SQVTM, CDR2 ANQGSEA. The CDR3 contains 15 residues. Trimming cost V 4 bases and J 4 bases; bases outside gene matches: 11. CDR3 region: CSVVRGGSGSDTQYF. DNA of the CDR3: TGCAGCGTTGTGCGCGGCGGGAGTGGCTCAGATACGCAGTATTTT.

V usage is TRBV6-2 or TRBV6-3 and J usage is TRBJ1-2; possible D gene TRBD1, 6 bases. Trimming removed 2 bases from V and 8 bases from J, with 15 bases in between. The germline CDR1 and CDR2 sequences are MNHEY and SVGEGT. The CDR3 sequence is 14 residues long. CDR3 DNA: TGTGCCAGCAGTTACCCCAGGACAGTCTACGGCTACACCTTC. Amino acids: CASSYPRTVYGYTF.

The chain couples TRBV6-5 to TRBJ2-2; 8 bases map to TRBD1. J lost 2 bases, V lost 6 bases, and 5 bases had no gene match. The germline CDR1 and CDR2 sequences are MNHEY and SVGAGI. The CDR3 is 15 amino acids. CDR3 nucleotide sequence: TGTGCCAGCAGGCGACAGGGGTTAAACACCGGGGAGCTGTTTTTT. Translated, it gives CASRRQGLNTGELFF.

V gene TRBV19 combines with J gene TRBJ2-2; 15 nucleotides line up with TRBD2. J gave up 3 bases and V 5 bases, and 10 bases lay outside the gene matches. The germline V gene encodes CDR1 LNHDA and CDR2 SQIVND (reference sequence). The CDR3 sequence is 19 residues long. CDR3 region: CASSAGLAGGGADTGELFF. The CDR3 coding sequence is TGTGCCAGTAGTGCTGGACTAGCGGGAGGGGGTGCGGACACCGGGGAGCTGTTTTTT. Full variable domain (outside the CDR3, taken from reference TRBV19 and TRBJ2-2): DGGITQSPKYLFRKEGQNVTLSCEQNLNHDAMYWYRQDPGQGLRLIYYSQIVNDFQKGDIAEGYSVSREKKESFPLTVTSAQKNPTAFYLCASSAGLAGGGADTGELFFGEGSRLTVL.

This CDR3 reads CASSEPRLGGETQYF. The DNA for the CDR3 is TGTGCCAGCAGTGAACCGAGACTAGGCGGAGAGACCCAGTACTTC. The rearrangement joins TRBV2 to TRBJ2-5; D is perhaps TRBD2 (6 bases). This CDR3 is built from 15 residues. V lost 2 bases to trimming and J lost 4 bases, with 14 bases between them. Germline V lookup: CDR1 SNHLY, CDR2 FYNNEI.

The chain carries TRBV20-1 and TRBJ1-2, with a weak D call TRBD1 (6 bases). CDR3 length: 11 residues. V gave up 6 bases and J gave up 7 bases, with 12 bases separating them. Germline-derived CDR1 and CDR2 are DFQATT and SNEGSKA (reference sequence). CDR3 sequence (DNA): TGCAGTGCAAGTTACAGGGTTGGCTACACCTTC. This encodes CSASYRVGYTF.

With regard to this clone: The identical CDR3 is also encoded by other nucleotide sequences in the sample. V gene TRBV9 combines with J gene TRBJ2-5, with 7 positions matching TRBD2. CDR3 length equals 14 residues. V lost 0 bases and J lost 1; bases outside the gene matches: 0. CDR1 SGDLS and CDR2 YYNGEE come from the germline V gene. CDR3 coding DNA: TGTGCCAGCAGCGTAGGGGGGGGCCAAGAGACCCAGTACTTC. It specifies CASSVGGGQETQYF.

This rearrangement joins TRBV30 to TRBJ2-3; TRBD2 might be the D (6 bases). Trimming removed 4 bases from V and 1 base from J, with 12 bases in between. CDR1 is GTSNPN, CDR2 SVGIG, per germline (reference sequence). The CDR3 covers 14 residues. The chain's CDR3 is CAWTPWGGTDTQYF. CDR3 bases: TGTGCCTGGACCCCTTGGGGGGGCACAGATACGCAGTATTTT.

V and J are TRBV6-2 or TRBV6-3 and TRBJ2-6; D possibly corresponds to TRBD1 (5 bases). Trimming shortened V by 2 bases and J by 0 bases, and 5 bases separated the two germline ends. The length of the CDR3 is 15 residues. The germline V gene encodes CDR1 MNHEY and CDR2 SVGEGT. CDR3 nucleotides: TGTGCCAGCAGTTACAGGGGCTCTGGGGCCAACGTCCTGACTTTC. It is translated as CASSYRGSGANVLTF.

The chain uses TRBV18 and TRBJ1-5; D unclear. Trimming removed 3 bases from V and 1 base from J, with 7 bases in between. Germline lookup yields CDR1 KGHSH and CDR2 LQKENI. The CDR3 is 14 residues long. CDR3 loop: CASSPGVSNQPQHF. In DNA form, the CDR3 reads TGTGCCAGCTCACCCGGGGTAAGCAATCAGCCCCAGCATTTT.

The chain uses TRBV7-8 and TRBJ2-4; D is perhaps TRBD2 (7 bases). Germline loops: CDR1 SGHVS, CDR2 FQNEAQ. Deletions cut 5 bases from V and 6 bases from J, with 17 bases between. The CDR3 length is 15 residues. The DNA of the CDR3 is TGTGCCAGCAGCCCGCCTGGGGGGGCAGGAAACATTCAGTACTTC. This gives the protein CASSPPGGAGNIQYF.

The rearrangement links TRBV11-1 to TRBJ1-2; 7 nucleotides align to TRBD1. J was trimmed by 2 bases and V by 5 bases; bases with no gene match: 5. Germline lookup yields CDR1 SGHAT and CDR2 FQDESV (reference sequence). The CDR3 contains 14 residues. Here the CDR3 DNA reads TGTGCCAGCAGCCCGAGGGACAGAAACTATGGCTACACCTTC. It encodes CASSPRDRNYGYTF.

The genes are TRBV30 and TRBJ2-7; 8 nucleotides agree with TRBD1. The CDR3 contains 12 residues. The trim removed 2 bases at V and 8 bases at J, leaving 5 bases unmatched. Germline-derived CDR1 and CDR2 are GTSNPN and SVGIG (reference sequence). CDR3 DNA: TGTGCCTGGAGTCAACGGACAGGGAAGCAGTACTTC. Protein product: CAWSQRTGKQYF.